Following are 23 T cell receptor beta chains from one sample sequenced in a study of Graves' ophthalmopathy and Graves' hyperthyroidism (dated by TCRdb to the late 2010s). Sequencing used an Illumina HiSeq 2000. For repertoire sequencing, the TCR beta CDR3 regions were amplified from RNA transcripts. The first round of RT-PCR was done with HTBI primers and the Qiagen OneStep RT-PCR kit, and was followed by a second round of multiplex PCR, then size selection and purification. TCRdb itself trimmed the public reads at Q25 with fastp, ran MiXCR and retained productive beta chains. Each CDR3 protein gets just one entry, which takes the most common genes and DNA from the rows behind it. The sample data list fewer than 650,000 distinct CDR3 sequences, and 22% of these were observed just once. Roughly 7.4% of the sample lies in the top ten. What was sequenced was peripheral blood. The receptors originated from a woman aged 18-35 years with stable Graves' hyperthyroidism. Some clones in this sample may be carry-over from other donors' samples. Donor details come from another sample of the same person, matched by shared clones.

The V gene is TRBV6-2 or TRBV6-3, the J gene TRBJ2-7; 9 nucleotides line up with TRBD1. The V segment lost 2 bases and the J segment 7 bases; nucleotides outside the gene matches: 9. CDR1 is MNHEY and CDR2 is SVGEGT in the germline V gene. The CDR3 runs 15 residues. The CDR3 DNA sequence: TGTGCCAGCAGTTACAAGTGGACAGGGGCTAAAGAGCAGTACTTC. It translates to CASSYKWTGAKEQYF.

This clonotype was seen many times. The CDR3 coding sequence is TGTGCCAGCAGTTACTATCCGGGACACCAGAACACTGAAGCTTTCTTT. Its translation is CASSYYPGHQNTEAFF. This rearrangement joins TRBV6-2 or TRBV6-3 to TRBJ1-1, with D perhaps matching TRBD1 (6 bases). V lost 1 base and J lost 1, with 13 bases in between. Germline-derived CDR1 and CDR2 are MNHEY and SVGEGT. The CDR3 sequence is 16 residues long.

The sample holds many counts of this clonotype. V gene TRBV13 combines with J gene TRBJ1-2; weak D call: TRBD1 (6 bases). The CDR3 sequence is 12 residues long. Germline CDR1 PRHDT, CDR2 FYEKMQ (reference sequence). Deletions cut 8 bases from V and 8 bases from J, with 15 bases between. The CDR3 protein is CASQERGGGYTF. For the CDR3, the DNA is TGTGCCAGCCAAGAGAGGGGGGGAGGCTACACCTTC. The variable domain in full, completed from reference TRBV13 and TRBJ1-2, reads AAGVIQSPRHLIKEKRETATLKCYPIPRHDTVYWYQQGPGQDPQFLISFYEKMQSDKGSIPDRFSAQQFSDYHSELNMSSLELGDSALYFCASQERGGGYTFGSGTRLTVV.

This clonotype was observed a handful of times. The chain combines TRBV4-1 with TRBJ2-7; D might be TRBD1 (5 bases). V shed 2 bases and J shed 2 bases, with 10 bases lying between them. This CDR3 region has 14 residues. CDR1 MGHRA and CDR2 YSYEKL come from the germline V gene. The CDR3 sequence is CASSQPRETYEQYF. DNA of the CDR3: TGCGCCAGCAGCCAACCCAGGGAAACCTACGAGCAGTACTTC.

This clonotype was recorded at least ten times. The chain employs TRBV5-1 and TRBJ1-1; no clear D. Germline V gene sequence: CDR1 SGHRS, CDR2 YFSETQ. The V and J ends lost 2 bases and 0 bases respectively, with 11 bases between them. This CDR3 is 15 amino acids long. CDR3 sequence (DNA): TGCGCCAGCAGCTTAAATCCACAGCTGAACACTGAAGCTTTCTTT. Translation: CASSLNPQLNTEAFF.

This clonotype was found many times. The chain employs TRBV7-6 and TRBJ1-1; TRBD1 is a possible D gene (6 bases). CDR3 length: 12 residues. The germline gives CDR1 SGHVS, CDR2 FNYEAQ. V was shortened by 4 bases and J by 8 bases, with 11 bases between the two germline ends. The CDR3 is CASSYPGAEAFF. CDR3 in DNA: TGTGCCAGCAGCTATCCAGGGGCCGAAGCTTTCTTT.

In its sample, this clonotype was seen many times. This sequence joins TRBV6-1 and TRBJ1-5; TRBD1 agrees at 8 bases. There are 14 residues in the CDR3. Germline lookup yields CDR1 MNHNS and CDR2 SASEGT. The ends lost 7 bases at V and 7 bases at J; junction bases unmatched: 9. CDR3 protein: CASTGQGERQPQHF. CDR3 in DNA: TGTGCCAGCACCGGACAGGGAGAACGACAGCCCCAGCATTTT.

V usage is TRBV29-1 and J usage is TRBJ2-2; 10 bases map to TRBD2. The CDR3 is 14 residues long. Per germline, CDR1 SQVTM and CDR2 ANQGSEA. The V segment lost 7 bases and the J segment 5 bases; nucleotides outside the gene matches: 7. CDR3 region: CSARAGGRTGELFF. Written as DNA, the CDR3 is TGCAGCGCAAGAGCGGGAGGGAGGACCGGGGAGCTGTTTTTT.

This clonotype has a count of ten or more. The chain recombines TRBV19 with TRBJ2-7; 10 bases match TRBD1. J was trimmed by 6 bases and V by 4 bases; bases with no gene match: 3. Germline V gene lookup returns CDR1 LNHDA and CDR2 SQIVND (reference sequence). This CDR3 contains 13 residues. The CDR3 DNA is TGTGCCAGTAGTACGGACAGGGGGACCGAGCAGTACTTC. It translates to CASSTDRGTEQYF.

This chain connects TRBV6-1 to TRBJ1-2; no clear D. The V and J ends lost 3 bases and 3 bases respectively, with 11 bases between them. CDR1 is MNHNS, CDR2 SASEGT, per germline. This CDR3 contains 14 residues. The CDR3: CASSEVYPYYGYTF. CDR3 in DNA: TGTGCCAGCAGTGAGGTCTACCCTTACTATGGCTACACCTTC.

This clonotype occurred many times. The rearrangement joins TRBV20-1 to TRBJ1-1, with D possibly TRBD1 on 5 matching bases. Trimming removed 8 bases from V and 3 bases from J, with 16 bases in between. In germline, CDR1 is DFQATT, CDR2 SNEGSKA (reference sequence). The CDR3 is 13 residues long. CDR3 bases: TGCAGTTATACAGGCCGGGGGGACACTGAAGCTTTCTTT. Translation gives CSYTGRGDTEAFF.

This clonotype occurred a few times. This chain connects TRBV19 to TRBJ2-2, with D maybe TRBD1 (5 bases). V was pared by 9 bases and J by 4 bases, with 24 bases between. Germline lookup yields CDR1 LNHDA and CDR2 SQIVND (reference sequence). The CDR3 extends over 17 amino acids. CDR3 loop: CASQRKGWGAVTGELFF. In nucleotides, the CDR3 is TGTGCCAGCCAACGGAAGGGTTGGGGCGCGGTCACCGGGGAGCTGTTTTTT.

This clonotype was found many times. V gene TRBV19 combines with J gene TRBJ1-1; D remains unclear. Between the trimmed V and J ends, which lost 1 base and 3 bases, there was a span of 12 bases. The CDR3 has 15 amino acids. Germline V gene lookup returns CDR1 LNHDA and CDR2 SQIVND (reference sequence). CDR3 sequence (DNA): TGTGCCAGTAGTATAGCGGCGAAGCGGTACACTGAAGCTTTCTTT. This codes for CASSIAAKRYTEAFF.

This clonotype was picked up a small number of times. J is TRBJ1-1 and V is TRBV4-2, with D possibly being TRBD1 (5 bases). Germline V gene lookup returns CDR1 LGHNA and CDR2 YNFKEQ. The V end lost 0 bases, the J end lost 4 bases, and 21 bases lay between the germline ends. This CDR3 has 18 amino acids. The CDR3 sequence is CASSQDIPWGTTGTEAFF. The CDR3 nucleotides read TGTGCCAGCAGCCAAGATATCCCCTGGGGGACCACGGGCACTGAAGCTTTCTTT.

This clonotype was counted only a few times. The chain recombines TRBV3-1 with TRBJ1-1; D unresolved. Germline-derived CDR1 and CDR2 are LGHDT and YNNKEL (reference sequence). Trimming left V 4 bases short and J 5 bases short, with 14 bases between. The CDR3 runs to 14 residues. The CDR3 loop reads CASSPRMSRTEAFF. The CDR3 DNA is TGTGCCAGCAGCCCCAGGATGTCCCGTACTGAAGCTTTCTTT.

The genes are TRBV2 and TRBJ2-5; 10 nucleotides agree with TRBD2. Germline-derived CDR1 and CDR2 are SNHLY and FYNNEI. This CDR3 spans 12 amino acids. V was clipped by 10 bases and J by 5 bases; unmatched bases: 4. CDR3 sequence (DNA): TGTGCCACCTTAGCGGGGGGTGAGACCCAGTACTTC. Translated, it gives CATLAGGETQYF. Full variable domain (outside the CDR3, taken from reference TRBV2 and TRBJ2-5): EPEVTQTPSHQVTQMGQEVILRCVPISNHLYFYWYRQILGQKVEFLVSFYNNEISEKSEIFDDQFSVERPDGSNFTLKIRSTKLEDSAMYFCATLAGGETQYFGPGTRLLVL.

J is TRBJ2-7 and V is TRBV28; TRBD2 matches 8 bases. Trimming cost V 6 bases and J 3 bases; bases outside gene matches: 10. Germline V gives CDR1 MDHEN, CDR2 SYDVKM. The CDR3 is 15 amino acids. In nucleotides, the CDR3 is TGTGCCAGCAGCCCGGGGGGGGGACGGATCTACGAGCAGTACTTC. It yields the protein CASSPGGGRIYEQYF.

This clonotype was counted at least ten times. The CDR3 spells CASRIPGQGVTEAFF. The CDR3 DNA reads TGTGCCAGCAGGATCCCGGGACAGGGAGTAACTGAAGCTTTCTTT. The chain couples TRBV12-3 or TRBV12-4 to TRBJ1-1; 9 bases are a match to TRBD1. J gave up 5 bases and V 6 bases, and 10 bases lay outside the gene matches. The CDR3 is made up of 15 amino acids.

This clonotype was picked up many times. The chain employs TRBV6-1 and TRBJ2-4; D may be TRBD1 or TRBD2 (5 bases each). The CDR3 sequence is 17 residues long. Trimming took off 4 bases at V and 3 bases at J, with 19 bases between the two ends. Germline lookup yields CDR1 MNHNS and CDR2 SASEGT. The CDR3 here is CASSGPRGGGGKNIQYF. The CDR3 DNA reads as TGTGCCAGCAGTGGGCCTCGGGGTGGGGGTGGCAAAAACATTCAGTACTTC.

The rearrangement links TRBV12-3 or TRBV12-4 to TRBJ1-2; D is uncertain. CDR3 length equals 14 residues. Trimming cost V 2 bases and J 2 bases, with 9 bases left between them. CDR3 region: CASSLRNGNYGYTF. CDR3 DNA sequence: TGTGCCAGCAGTTTAAGAAACGGCAACTATGGCTACACCTTC.

CDR3 sequence: CASSFRRQGWETQYF. CDR3 DNA: TGTGCCAGCAGCTTCAGAAGACAGGGGTGGGAGACCCAGTACTTC. The V call is TRBV7-8, the J call TRBJ2-5, with 8 bases that match TRBD1. V gave up 3 bases and J gave up 5 bases; unmatched junction bases: 8. The length of the CDR3 is 15 residues. Germline values: CDR1 SGHVS, CDR2 FQNEAQ.

This clonotype was seen many times. The chain links TRBV20-1 to TRBJ1-1, with TRBD1 as a possible D gene (6 bases). The CDR3 spans 16 residues. The V and J ends lost 5 bases and 0 bases respectively, with 19 bases between them. The germline V gene encodes CDR1 DFQATT and CDR2 SNEGSKA (reference sequence). The CDR3, as DNA: TGCAGTGCTTGGGGCAGGAGGGGGGGGATGAACACTGAAGCTTTCTTT. Encoded protein: CSAWGRRGGMNTEAFF.

This clonotype was seen ten or more times. The chain carries TRBV29-1 and TRBJ2-7; possibly TRBD1 for D (6 bases). Germline CDR1 SQVTM, CDR2 ANQGSEA. V was clipped by 6 bases and J by 3 bases, with 15 bases between them. The CDR3 spans 13 residues. The CDR3 sequence: CSVRTALLYEQYF. CDR3 DNA sequence: TGCAGCGTGAGGACAGCTCTTCTCTACGAGCAGTACTTC.